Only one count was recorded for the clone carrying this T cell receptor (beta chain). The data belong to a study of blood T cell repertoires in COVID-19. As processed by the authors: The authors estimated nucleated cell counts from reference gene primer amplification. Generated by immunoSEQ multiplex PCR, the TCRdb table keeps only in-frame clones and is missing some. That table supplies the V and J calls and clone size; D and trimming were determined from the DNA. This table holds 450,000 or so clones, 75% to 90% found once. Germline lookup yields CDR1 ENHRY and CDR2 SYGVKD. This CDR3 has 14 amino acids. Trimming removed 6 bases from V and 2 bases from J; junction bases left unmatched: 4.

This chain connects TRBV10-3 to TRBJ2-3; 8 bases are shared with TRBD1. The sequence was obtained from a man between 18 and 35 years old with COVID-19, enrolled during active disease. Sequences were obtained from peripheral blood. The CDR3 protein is CAIRGQENTDTQYF. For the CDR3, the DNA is TGTGCCATCAGGGGACAGGAAAACACAGATACGCAGTATTTT.